What follows is one T cell receptor (beta chain) and its context. Its matching antigen is unknown. Within the sample, other DNA sequences also encode this same CDR3. Roughly 200 ng DNA, about 30,000 T cell genomes, went into each sorted-subset replicate PCR. The method was immunoSEQ multiplex PCR; TCRdb's version includes in-frame clones alone and lacks a portion of them. The table includes roughly 2,300,000 clones, approximately 90% detected once. This sample is part of a study of shared clonotypes between healthy human individuals. On the study more broadly: Serving as donors were a couple of women and a few men, whose ages spanned 18 to 49. CD4 naive and memory got three plates each, CD8 naive two, CD8 memory one. Notes on the study in general: Memory subsets had estimated richness that was generally smaller than that of naive subsets.

This CDR3 spans 14 amino acids. Germline loops: CDR1 SGHRS, CDR2 YFSETQ. The J segment lost 4 bases and the V segment lost 4 bases, leaving 5 bases of the junction unmatched. The V and J genes are TRBV5-1 and TRBJ2-7, with TRBD1 matching 10 bases. The receptor was isolated from a man between 18 and 35 years old in good health. Some clones in this sample may be carry-over from other donors' samples. Sequencing was done on a sample of naive CD4+ T cells from PBMCs. Subset of the sample: CD45RA+ positively selected. In DNA form, the CDR3 reads TGCGCCAGCAGCACCGGGACAGGGGCTTACGAGCAGTACTTC. Protein sequence: CASSTGTGAYEQYF.